One TCR beta chain is described in this entry. What it recognizes is unknown. The CDR3 runs to 16 residues. The V segment lost 2 bases and the J segment 2 bases; nucleotides outside the gene matches: 5. CDR1 and CDR2 (germline): KGHSH, LQKENI. This record belongs to a study of cytomegalovirus exposure and HLA in healthy donors. Study observations and caveats: TCR beta chains associated with HLA were, in a later analysis, more clonally expanded than equally common others. Several of the most significant clusters appeared linked to common viral pathogens, based on a later analysis.

A multiplex PCR was run with 60 Vbeta primers and 13 Jbeta primers. Sequenced by immunoSEQ multiplex PCR; TCRdb stores in-frame clones only, minus some. This table holds roughly 41,000 clones. V and J are TRBV18 and TRBJ2-3; TRBD1 aligns across 9 bases. The source of this sequence is a middle-aged woman in good health and CMV-seronegative. The sequenced sample consisted of PBMCs. The CDR3: CASSPTGGLVTDTQYF. The CDR3 nucleotides read TGTGCCAGCTCACCAACAGGGGGCTTGGTCACAGATACGCAGTATTTT.